This T cell receptor (beta chain) appears in the sequencing data of a study of blood T cell repertoires in COVID-19. Study overall: Samples came from the United States, Italy and Spain, spanning acute and convalescent COVID-19. PBMCs, B-cell-depleted T cells, or T cells were the source of the cDNA or gDNA that made up the material.

Only one count was recorded for this clone. This CDR3 spans 13 amino acids. Germline loops: CDR1 KGHDR, CDR2 SFDVKD. V was cut by 1 base and J by 5 bases, with 7 bases left in between. Original processing notes: Estimation of nucleated cell counts relied on the amplification of reference gene primers. TCRdb's copy holds only in-frame clones and misses some; the assay was immunoSEQ multiplex PCR. From that table come the V and J calls and clone size; the DNA was used to work out D and trimming. The table has approximately 260,000 clones, around 83% seen once. The TCR sequence derives from a man aged 18 to 30 with active or convalescent COVID-19. The specimen sequenced was peripheral blood. V is TRBV24-1 and J is TRBJ1-2; TRBD1 might be the D (6 bases). CDR3 protein: CATSDFQGYGYTF. The CDR3 bases are TGTGCCACCAGTGATTTCCAGGGGTATGGCTACACCTTC.